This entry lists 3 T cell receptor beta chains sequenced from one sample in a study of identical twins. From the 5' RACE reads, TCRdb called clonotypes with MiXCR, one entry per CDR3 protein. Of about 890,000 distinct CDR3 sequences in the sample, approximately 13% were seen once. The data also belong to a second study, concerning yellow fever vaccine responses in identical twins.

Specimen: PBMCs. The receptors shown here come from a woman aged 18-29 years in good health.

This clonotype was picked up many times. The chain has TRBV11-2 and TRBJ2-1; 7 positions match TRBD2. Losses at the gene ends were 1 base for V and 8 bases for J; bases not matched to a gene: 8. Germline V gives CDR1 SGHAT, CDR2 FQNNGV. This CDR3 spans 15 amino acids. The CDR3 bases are TGTGCCAGCAGCTTAGTCCGTCTAGCGGCCGATGAGCAGTTCTTC. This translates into CASSLVRLAADEQFF.

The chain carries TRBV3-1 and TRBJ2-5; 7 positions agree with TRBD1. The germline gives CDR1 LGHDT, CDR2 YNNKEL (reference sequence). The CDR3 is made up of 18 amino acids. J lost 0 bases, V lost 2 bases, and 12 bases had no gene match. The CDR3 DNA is TGTGCCAGCAGCCAAACCTACTTGGGACAGTCGAACCAAGAGACCCAGTACTTC. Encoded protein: CASSQTYLGQSNQETQYF.

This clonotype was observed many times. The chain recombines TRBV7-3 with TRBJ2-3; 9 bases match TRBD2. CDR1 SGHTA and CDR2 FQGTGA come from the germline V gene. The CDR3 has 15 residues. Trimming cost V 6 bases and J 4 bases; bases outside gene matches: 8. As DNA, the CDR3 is TGTGCCAGCAGGATCAGCGGGAGGAGGGCAGATACGCAGTATTTT. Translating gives CASRISGRRADTQYF.